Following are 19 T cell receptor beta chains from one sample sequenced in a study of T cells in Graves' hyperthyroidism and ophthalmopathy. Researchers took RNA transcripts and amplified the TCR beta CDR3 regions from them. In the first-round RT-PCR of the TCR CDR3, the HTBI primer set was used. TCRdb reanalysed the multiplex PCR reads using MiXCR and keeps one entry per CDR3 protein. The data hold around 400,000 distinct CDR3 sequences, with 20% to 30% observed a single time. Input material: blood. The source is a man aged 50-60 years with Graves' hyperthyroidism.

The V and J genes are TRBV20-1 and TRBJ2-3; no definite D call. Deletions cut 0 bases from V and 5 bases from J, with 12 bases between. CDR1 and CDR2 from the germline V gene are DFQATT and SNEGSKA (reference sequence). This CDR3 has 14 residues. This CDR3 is CSARDLTEGDTQYF. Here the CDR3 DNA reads TGCAGTGCTAGAGATTTAACGGAAGGAGATACGCAGTATTTT.

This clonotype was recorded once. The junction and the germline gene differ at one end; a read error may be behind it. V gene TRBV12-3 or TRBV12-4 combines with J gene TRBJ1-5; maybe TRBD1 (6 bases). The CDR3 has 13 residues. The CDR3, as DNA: TGTACCAGCAGTTTAGGGGGGGAAAAGCCCCAGCATTTT. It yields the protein CTSSLGGEKPQHF.

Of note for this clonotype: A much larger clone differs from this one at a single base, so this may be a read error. DNA of the CDR3: TGTGGCAGCAGCCCCACAGTGAACTATGGCTACACCTTC. Protein sequence: CGSSPTVNYGYTF. The rearrangement links TRBV3-1 to TRBJ1-2; D gene uncertain. Germline loops: CDR1 LGHDT, CDR2 YNNKEL (reference sequence). The CDR3 extends over 13 amino acids. Full variable domain (remainder filled in from reference TRBV3-1 and TRBJ1-2): DTAVSQTPKYLVTQMGNDKSIKCEQNLGHDTMYWYKQDSKKFLKIMFSYNNKELIINETVPNRFSPKSPDKAHLNLHINSLELGDSAVYFCGSSPTVNYGYTFGSGTRLTVV.

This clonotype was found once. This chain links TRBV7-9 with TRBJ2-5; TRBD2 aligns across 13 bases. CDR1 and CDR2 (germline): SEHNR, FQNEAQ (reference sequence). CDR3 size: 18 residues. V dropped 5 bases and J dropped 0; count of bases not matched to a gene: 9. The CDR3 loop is CASSPTSGRALYQETQYF. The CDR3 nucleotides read TGTGCCAGCAGCCCAACTAGCGGGAGGGCCTTGTACCAAGAGACCCAGTACTTC.

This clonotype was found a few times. The CDR3 nucleotides read TGTGCCAGCAGCCAGTCACAGGGGGCATTCAGCGAAGCTTTCTTT. The encoded protein is CASSQSQGAFSEAFF. The gene calls are TRBV14 and TRBJ1-1; 9 bases are shared with TRBD1. V gave up 3 bases and J gave up 8 bases; unmatched junction bases: 10. Germline V CDR1 and CDR2: SGHDN, FVKESK. The CDR3 spans 15 residues.

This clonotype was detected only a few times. The CDR3, as DNA: TGCAGCGTTGTGGCTCAAAACTACAATGAGCAGTTCTTC. This gives the protein CSVVAQNYNEQFF. The chain links TRBV29-1 to TRBJ2-1, with D unclear. The CDR3 loop spans 13 amino acids. Germline V gene sequence: CDR1 SQVTM, CDR2 ANQGSEA. Trimming left V 4 bases short and J 3 bases short, with 10 bases between.

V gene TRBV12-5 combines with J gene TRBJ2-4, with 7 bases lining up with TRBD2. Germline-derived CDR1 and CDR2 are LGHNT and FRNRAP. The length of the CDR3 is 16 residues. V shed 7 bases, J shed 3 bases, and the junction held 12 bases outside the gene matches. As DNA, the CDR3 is TGTGCTAGTGCTGATGCCAGCCGGGAGGTCAAAAACATTCAGTACTTC. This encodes CASADASREVKNIQYF. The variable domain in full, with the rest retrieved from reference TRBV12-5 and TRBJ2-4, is DARVTQTPRHKVTEMGQEVTMRCQPILGHNTVFWYRQTMMQGLELLAYFRNRAPLDDSGMPKDRFSAEMPDATLATLKIQPSEPRDSAVYFCASADASREVKNIQYFGAGTRLSVL.

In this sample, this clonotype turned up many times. CDR3 sequence reads: CASSISGRVYEQYF. DNA for the CDR3: TGTGCCAGCAGTATTAGCGGGAGAGTCTACGAGCAGTACTTC. The chain is built from TRBV27 and TRBJ2-7; 9 positions match TRBD2. The CDR3 extends over 14 amino acids. Trimming removed 5 bases from V and 3 bases from J; junction bases left unmatched: 5. CDR1 and CDR2 from the germline V gene are MNHEY and SMNVEV (reference sequence).

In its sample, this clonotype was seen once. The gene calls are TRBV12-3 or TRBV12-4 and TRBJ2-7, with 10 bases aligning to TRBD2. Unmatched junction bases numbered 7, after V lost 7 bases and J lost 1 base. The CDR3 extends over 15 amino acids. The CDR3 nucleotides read TGTGCCAGCAATCGAGCGGGAGGGACTTCCTACGAGCAGTACTTC. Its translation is CASNRAGGTSYEQYF.

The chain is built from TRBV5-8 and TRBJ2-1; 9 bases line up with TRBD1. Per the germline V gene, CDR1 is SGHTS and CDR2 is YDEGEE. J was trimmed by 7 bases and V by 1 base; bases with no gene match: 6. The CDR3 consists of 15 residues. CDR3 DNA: TGTGCCAGCAGCTTGTGGGACAGGGTCGGGAATGAGCAGTTCTTC. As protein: CASSLWDRVGNEQFF.

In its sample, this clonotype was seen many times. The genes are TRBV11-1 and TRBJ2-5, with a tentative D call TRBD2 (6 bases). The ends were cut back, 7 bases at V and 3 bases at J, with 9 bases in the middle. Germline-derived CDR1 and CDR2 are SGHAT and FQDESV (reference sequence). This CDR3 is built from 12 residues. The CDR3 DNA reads TGTGCCAGCACGGGGGAAGAAGAGACCCAGTACTTC. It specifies CASTGEEETQYF.

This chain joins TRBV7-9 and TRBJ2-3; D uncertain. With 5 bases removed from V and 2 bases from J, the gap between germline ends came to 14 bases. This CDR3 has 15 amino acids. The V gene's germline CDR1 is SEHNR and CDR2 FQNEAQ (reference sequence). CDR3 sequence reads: CASSHPLLYTDTQYF. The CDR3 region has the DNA TGTGCCAGCAGCCACCCACTCCTATACACAGATACGCAGTATTTT.

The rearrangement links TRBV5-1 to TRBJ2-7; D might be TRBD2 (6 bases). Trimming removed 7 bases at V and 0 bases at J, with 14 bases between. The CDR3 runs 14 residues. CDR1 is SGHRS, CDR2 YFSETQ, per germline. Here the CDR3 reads CASQPGLFSYEQYF. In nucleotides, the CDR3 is TGCGCCAGCCAGCCGGGACTCTTCTCCTACGAGCAGTACTTC.

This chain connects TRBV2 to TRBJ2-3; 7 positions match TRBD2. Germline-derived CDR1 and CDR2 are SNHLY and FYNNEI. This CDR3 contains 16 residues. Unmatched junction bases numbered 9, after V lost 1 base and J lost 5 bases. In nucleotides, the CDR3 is TGTGCCAGCAGTGAAGTTCTTACGGGAGGTATAGATACGCAGTATTTT. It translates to CASSEVLTGGIDTQYF.

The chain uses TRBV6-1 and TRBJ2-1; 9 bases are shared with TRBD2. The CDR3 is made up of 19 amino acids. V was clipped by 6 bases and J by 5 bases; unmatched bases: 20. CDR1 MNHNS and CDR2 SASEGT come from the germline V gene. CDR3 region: CASRERGQVLLAGHNEQFF. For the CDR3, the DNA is TGTGCCAGCAGAGAAAGGGGACAAGTATTACTAGCGGGTCACAATGAGCAGTTCTTC.

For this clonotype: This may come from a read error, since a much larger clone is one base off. This CDR3 reads CSSRTGWNEQFF. CDR3 in DNA: TGTTCCAGCAGAACCGGTTGGAATGAGCAGTTCTTC. The chain joins TRBV11-2 to TRBJ2-1; no clear D. CDR1 and CDR2 (germline): SGHAT, FQNNGV. This CDR3 contains 12 residues. Full variable domain (missing parts from reference TRBV11-2 and TRBJ2-1): EAGVAQSPRYKIIEKRQSVAFWCNPISGHATLYWYQQILGQGPKLLIQFQNNGVVDDSQLPKDRFSAERLKGVDSTLKIQPAKLEDSAVYLCSSRTGWNEQFFGPGTRLTVL.

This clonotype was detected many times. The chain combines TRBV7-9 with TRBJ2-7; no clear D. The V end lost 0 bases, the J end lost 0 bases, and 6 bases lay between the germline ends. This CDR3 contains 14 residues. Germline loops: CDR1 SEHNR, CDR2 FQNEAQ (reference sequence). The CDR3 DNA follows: TGTGCCAGCAGCTTAGCGGACCGCTCCTACGAGCAGTACTTC. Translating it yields CASSLADRSYEQYF.

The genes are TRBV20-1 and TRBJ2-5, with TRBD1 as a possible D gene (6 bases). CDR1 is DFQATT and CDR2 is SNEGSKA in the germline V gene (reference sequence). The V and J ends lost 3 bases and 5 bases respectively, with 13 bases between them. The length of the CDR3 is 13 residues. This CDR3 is CSASDAGVETQYF. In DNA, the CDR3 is TGCAGTGCTAGCGACGCAGGGGTCGAGACCCAGTACTTC.

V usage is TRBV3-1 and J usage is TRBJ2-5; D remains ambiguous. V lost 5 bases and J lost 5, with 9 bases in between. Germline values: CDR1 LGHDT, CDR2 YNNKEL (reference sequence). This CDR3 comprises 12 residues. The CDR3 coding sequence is TGTGCCAGCAGCGCGAATGGGGAGACCCAGTACTTC. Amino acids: CASSANGETQYF.